This T cell receptor (beta chain) was documented in a study of blood T cell repertoires in COVID-19. For the study at large: Donors in the United States, Italy and Spain gave samples during acute or convalescent COVID-19. PBMCs, B-cell-depleted T cells, or T cells were the source of the cDNA or gDNA that made up the material.

V lost 2 bases and J 0 bases, leaving 13 bases between the germline ends. Germline values: CDR1 MNHNS, CDR2 SASEGT. The CDR3 covers 16 residues. Libraries were prepared by immunoSEQ multiplex PCR; TCRdb keeps only in-frame clonotypes and omits some of them. Among approximately 170,000 clones listed, 88% were seen once. Clinical history as reported by participants underpinned cohort assignment. Cohort 3 recovery required two negative PCRs, clearance, or symptom resolution. This clonotype originated in a woman under 30 who had recovered from COVID-19. The chain couples TRBV6-1 to TRBJ2-5; D possibly corresponds to TRBD2 (7 bases). Input material: PBMCs or T cells enriched from blood (not recorded which). This chain's CDR3 is CASSEPGGGHQETQYF. For the CDR3, the DNA is TGTGCCAGCAGTGAACCGGGGGGCGGACACCAAGAGACCCAGTACTTC.